This TCR beta chain appears in the sequencing data of a study of CD8+CD57+ T cells in acquired aplastic anemia. Study information: The study obtained an average of around 2.9 ug of DNA from sorted CD4+ and CD8+ cells. Healthy donors yielded roughly 9.8 million CD4+ cell reads on average. Whole-study findings and limits: Significance was not reached for CD8+ Simpson's diversity between patients and controls. Patients had approximately 30 CD8+ CDR3 sequences in common with controls (the shared set).

Genomic DNA constituted the template upon which TCR beta VDJ and CDR3 profiling was performed. MiXCR, applied by TCRdb to the reads, yields one record per CDR3 protein. The table records fewer than 200,000 distinct CDR3 sequences, approximately 40% of them present only once. With respect to this clonotype: The antigen is not known.

The CDR3 consists of 17 residues. The germline V gene has CDR1 SQVTM and CDR2 ANQGSEA. V shed 6 bases and J 0 bases; nucleotides not matched to a gene: 16. This receptor was obtained from a human donor in good health. Sequenced material: sorted CD4+, CD8+, or CD8+CD57+ T cells (not recorded which) from PBMCs. The chain couples TRBV29-1 to TRBJ1-1; 7 bases are a match to TRBD1. CDR3 region: CSVWVFGRGQLNTEAFF. DNA of the CDR3: TGCAGCGTCTGGGTATTTGGAAGGGGACAGCTGAACACTGAAGCTTTCTTT. The whole variable domain, filled in from reference TRBV29-1 and TRBJ1-1, reads SAVISQKPSRDICQRGTSLTIQCQVDSQVTMMFWYRQQPGQSLTLIATANQGSEATYESGFVIDKFPISRPNLTFSTLTVSNMSPEDSSIYLCSVWVFGRGQLNTEAFFGQGTRLTVV.